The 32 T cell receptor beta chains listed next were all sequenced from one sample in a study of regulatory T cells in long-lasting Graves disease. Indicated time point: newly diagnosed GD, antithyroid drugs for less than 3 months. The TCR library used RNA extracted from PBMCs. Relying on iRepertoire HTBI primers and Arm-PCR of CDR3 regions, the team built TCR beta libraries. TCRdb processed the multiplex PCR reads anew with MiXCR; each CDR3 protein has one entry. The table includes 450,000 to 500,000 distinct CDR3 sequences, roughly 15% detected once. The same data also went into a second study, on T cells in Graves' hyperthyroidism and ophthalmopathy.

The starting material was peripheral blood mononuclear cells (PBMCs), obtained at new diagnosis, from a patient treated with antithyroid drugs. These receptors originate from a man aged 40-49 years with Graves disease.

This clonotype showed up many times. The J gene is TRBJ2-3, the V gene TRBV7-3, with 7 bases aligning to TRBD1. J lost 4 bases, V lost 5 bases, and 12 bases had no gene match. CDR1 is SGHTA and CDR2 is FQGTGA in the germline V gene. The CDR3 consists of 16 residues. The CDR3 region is CASSPGTDPTPDTQYF. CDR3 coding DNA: TGTGCCAGCAGCCCCGGGACAGACCCTACTCCAGATACGCAGTATTTT.

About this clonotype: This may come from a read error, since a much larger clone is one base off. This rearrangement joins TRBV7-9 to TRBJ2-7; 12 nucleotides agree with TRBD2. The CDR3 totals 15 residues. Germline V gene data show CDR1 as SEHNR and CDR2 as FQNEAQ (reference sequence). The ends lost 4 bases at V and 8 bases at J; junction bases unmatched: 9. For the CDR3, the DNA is TGTGCCAGCAGCTCAACGACTAGCGGGAGAGGCCAGCAGTACTTC. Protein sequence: CASSSTTSGRGQQYF.

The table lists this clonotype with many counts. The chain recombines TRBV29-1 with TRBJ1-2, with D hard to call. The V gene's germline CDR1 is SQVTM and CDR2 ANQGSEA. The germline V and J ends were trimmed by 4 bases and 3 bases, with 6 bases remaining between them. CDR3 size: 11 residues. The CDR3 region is CSVGSDYGYTF. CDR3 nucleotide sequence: TGCAGCGTTGGTTCCGACTATGGCTACACCTTC.

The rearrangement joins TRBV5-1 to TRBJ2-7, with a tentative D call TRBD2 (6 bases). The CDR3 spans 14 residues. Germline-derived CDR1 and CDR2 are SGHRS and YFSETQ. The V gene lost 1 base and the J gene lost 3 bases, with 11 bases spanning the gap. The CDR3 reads CASSLYRGIYEQYF. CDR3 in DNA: TGCGCCAGCAGCTTGTACCGCGGGATCTACGAGCAGTACTTC.

This chain's CDR3 is CASSLTSGGPDTQYF. The DNA for the CDR3 is TGCGCCAGCAGCCTGACTAGCGGAGGACCCGATACGCAGTATTTT. The rearrangement joins TRBV5-1 to TRBJ2-3; 9 bases align to TRBD2. V was clipped by 4 bases and J by 6 bases; unmatched bases: 9. This CDR3 comprises 15 residues. From germline, CDR1 is SGHRS and CDR2 YFSETQ.

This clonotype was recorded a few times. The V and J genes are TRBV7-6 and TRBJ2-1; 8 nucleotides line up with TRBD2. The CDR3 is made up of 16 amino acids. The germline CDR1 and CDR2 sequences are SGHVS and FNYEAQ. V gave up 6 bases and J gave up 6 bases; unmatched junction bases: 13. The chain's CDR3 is CASSLNPGGPSNEQFF. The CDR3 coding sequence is TGTGCCAGCAGTTTGAATCCGGGAGGGCCATCCAATGAGCAGTTCTTC. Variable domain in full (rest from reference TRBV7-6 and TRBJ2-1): GAGVSQSPRYKVTKRGQDVALRCDPISGHVSLYWYRQALGQGPEFLTYFNYEAQQDKSGLPNDRFSAERPEGSISTLTIQRTEQRDSAMYRCASSLNPGGPSNEQFFGPGTRLTVL.

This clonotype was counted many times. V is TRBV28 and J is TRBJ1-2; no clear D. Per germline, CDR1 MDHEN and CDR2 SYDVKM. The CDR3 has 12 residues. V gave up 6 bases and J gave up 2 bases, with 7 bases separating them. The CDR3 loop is CASRLPNYGYTF. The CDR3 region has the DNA TGTGCCAGCAGGCTACCCAACTATGGCTACACCTTC.

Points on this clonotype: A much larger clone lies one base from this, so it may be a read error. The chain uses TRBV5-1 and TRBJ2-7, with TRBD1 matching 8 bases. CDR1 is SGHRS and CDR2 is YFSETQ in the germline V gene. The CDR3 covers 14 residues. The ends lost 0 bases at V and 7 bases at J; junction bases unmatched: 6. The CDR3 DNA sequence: TGCGCCAGCAGCTTGGCACAGGGGGACAATGAGCAGTACTTC. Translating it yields CASSLAQGDNEQYF.

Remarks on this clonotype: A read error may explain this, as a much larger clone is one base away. The CDR3 here is CASSYSAQPQHF. CDR3 sequence (DNA): TGTGCCAGCAGTTACTCTGCTCAGCCCCAGCATTTT. J is TRBJ1-5 and V is TRBV6-5; D gene unclear. The CDR3 contains 12 residues. CDR1 and CDR2 from the germline V gene are MNHEY and SVGAGI. V was trimmed by 0 bases and J by 6 bases, leaving 3 bases between them.

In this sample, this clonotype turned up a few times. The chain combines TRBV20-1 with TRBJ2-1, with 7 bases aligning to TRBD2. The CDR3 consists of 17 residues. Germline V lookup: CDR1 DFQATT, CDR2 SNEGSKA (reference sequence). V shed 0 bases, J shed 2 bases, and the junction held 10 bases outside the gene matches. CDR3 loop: CSARDRRESHPYNEQFF. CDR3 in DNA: TGCAGTGCTAGAGATCGGCGGGAGAGCCACCCCTACAATGAGCAGTTCTTC.

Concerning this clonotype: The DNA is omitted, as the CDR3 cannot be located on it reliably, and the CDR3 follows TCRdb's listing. CDR3 residues: CAGSWGSGSTSYEQHF. This chain joins TRBV7-8 and TRBJ2-7; the D call of TRBD2 is as the table states it, not checked on the DNA. CDR1 and CDR2 (germline): SGHVS, FQNEAQ. Including both end residues, the CDR3 is 16 amino acids long.

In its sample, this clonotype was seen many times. The CDR3 here is CATSDLGVRGVGEQFF. The CDR3, as DNA: TGTGCCACCAGTGATTTGGGCGTGAGGGGGGTGGGGGAGCAGTTCTTC. J is TRBJ2-1 and V is TRBV24-1; D tentatively fits TRBD1 or TRBD2 (6 bases each). The CDR3 is 16 residues long. The V gene's germline CDR1 is KGHDR and CDR2 SFDVKD. V dropped 0 bases and J dropped 10 bases, with 18 bases sitting between them.

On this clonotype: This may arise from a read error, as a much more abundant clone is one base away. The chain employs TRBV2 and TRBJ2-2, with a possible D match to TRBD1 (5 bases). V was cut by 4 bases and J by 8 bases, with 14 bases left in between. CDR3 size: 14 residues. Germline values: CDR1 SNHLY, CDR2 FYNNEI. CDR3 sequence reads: CASSGGRGAGELFF. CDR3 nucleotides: TGTGCCAGCAGTGGCGGACGTGGGGCGGGGGAGCTGTTTTTT.

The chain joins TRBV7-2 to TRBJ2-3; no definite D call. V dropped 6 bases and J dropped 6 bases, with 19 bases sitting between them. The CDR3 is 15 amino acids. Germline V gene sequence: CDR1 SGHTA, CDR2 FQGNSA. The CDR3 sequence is CASSFEAFRMDTQYF. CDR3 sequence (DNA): TGTGCCAGCAGTTTCGAGGCCTTCCGGATGGATACGCAGTATTTT.

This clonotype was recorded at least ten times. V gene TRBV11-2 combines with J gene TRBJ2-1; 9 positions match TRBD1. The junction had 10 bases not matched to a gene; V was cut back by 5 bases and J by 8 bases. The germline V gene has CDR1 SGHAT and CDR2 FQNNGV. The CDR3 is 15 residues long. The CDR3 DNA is TGTGCCAGCAGCAGGGGGACAGGGAGTATCGATGAGCAGTTCTTC. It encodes CASSRGTGSIDEQFF. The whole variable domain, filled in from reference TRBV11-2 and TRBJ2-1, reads EAGVAQSPRYKIIEKRQSVAFWCNPISGHATLYWYQQILGQGPKLLIQFQNNGVVDDSQLPKDRFSAERLKGVDSTLKIQPAKLEDSAVYLCASSRGTGSIDEQFFGPGTRLTVL.

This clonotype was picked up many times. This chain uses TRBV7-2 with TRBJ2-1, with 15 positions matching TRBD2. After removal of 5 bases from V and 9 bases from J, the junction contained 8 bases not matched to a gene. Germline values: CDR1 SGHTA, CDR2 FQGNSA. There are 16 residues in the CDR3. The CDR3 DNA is TGTGCCAGCAGCACGCCCGGACTAGCGGGAGGGTCTGAGCAGTTCTTC. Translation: CASSTPGLAGGSEQFF.

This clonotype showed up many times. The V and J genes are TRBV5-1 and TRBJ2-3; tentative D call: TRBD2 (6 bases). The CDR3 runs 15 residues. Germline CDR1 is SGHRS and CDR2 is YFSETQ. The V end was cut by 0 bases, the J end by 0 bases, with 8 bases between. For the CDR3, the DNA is TGCGCCAGCAGCTTGGCAGGGACTAGCACAGATACGCAGTATTTT. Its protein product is CASSLAGTSTDTQYF.

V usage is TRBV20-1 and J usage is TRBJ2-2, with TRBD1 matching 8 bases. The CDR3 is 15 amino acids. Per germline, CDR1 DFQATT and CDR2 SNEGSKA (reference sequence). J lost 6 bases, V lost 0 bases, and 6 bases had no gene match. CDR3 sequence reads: CSARDHRGDPGELFF. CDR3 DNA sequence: TGCAGTGCTAGAGATCACAGGGGGGATCCCGGGGAGCTGTTTTTT.

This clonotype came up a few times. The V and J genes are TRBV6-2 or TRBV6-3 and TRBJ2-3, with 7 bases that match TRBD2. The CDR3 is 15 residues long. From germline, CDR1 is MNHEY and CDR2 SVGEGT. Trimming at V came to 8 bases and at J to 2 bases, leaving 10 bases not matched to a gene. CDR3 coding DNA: TGTGCCAGCCAAGGCGCGGGAGCGTTCACAGATACGCAGTATTTT. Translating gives CASQGAGAFTDTQYF.

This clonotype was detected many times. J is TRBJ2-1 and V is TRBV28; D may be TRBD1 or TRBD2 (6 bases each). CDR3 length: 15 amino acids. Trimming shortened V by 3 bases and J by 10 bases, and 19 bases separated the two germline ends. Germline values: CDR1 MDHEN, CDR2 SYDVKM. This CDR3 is CASSFAGGLKGEQFF. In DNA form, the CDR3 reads TGTGCCAGCAGTTTCGCCGGGGGCCTCAAGGGCGAGCAGTTCTTC. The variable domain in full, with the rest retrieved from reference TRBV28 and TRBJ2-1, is DVKVTQSSRYLVKRTGEKVFLECVQDMDHENMFWYRQDPGLGLRLIYFSYDVKMKEKGDIPEGYSVSREKKERFSLILESASTNQTSMYLCASSFAGGLKGEQFFGPGTRLTVL.

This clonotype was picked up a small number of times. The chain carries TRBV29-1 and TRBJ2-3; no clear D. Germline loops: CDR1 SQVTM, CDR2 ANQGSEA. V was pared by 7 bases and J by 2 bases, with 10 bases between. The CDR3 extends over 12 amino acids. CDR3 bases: TGCAGCGGGCTGGACCACACAGATACGCAGTATTTT. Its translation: CSGLDHTDTQYF.

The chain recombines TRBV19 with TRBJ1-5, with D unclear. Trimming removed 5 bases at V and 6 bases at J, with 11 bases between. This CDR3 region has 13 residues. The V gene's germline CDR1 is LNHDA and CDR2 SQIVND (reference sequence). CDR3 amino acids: CASSEQKGQPQHF. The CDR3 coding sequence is TGTGCCAGTAGTGAACAGAAAGGTCAGCCCCAGCATTTT.

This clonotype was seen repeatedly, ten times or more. The CDR3: CASSYPSGTSYEQYF. The CDR3 nucleotides are TGTGCCAGCAGTTACCCTAGCGGGACCTCCTACGAGCAGTACTTC. The rearrangement links TRBV6-5 to TRBJ2-7; 9 bases map to TRBD2. The CDR3 runs 15 residues. CDR1 is MNHEY, CDR2 SVGAGI, per germline. Trimming cost V 2 bases and J 0 bases; bases outside gene matches: 2.

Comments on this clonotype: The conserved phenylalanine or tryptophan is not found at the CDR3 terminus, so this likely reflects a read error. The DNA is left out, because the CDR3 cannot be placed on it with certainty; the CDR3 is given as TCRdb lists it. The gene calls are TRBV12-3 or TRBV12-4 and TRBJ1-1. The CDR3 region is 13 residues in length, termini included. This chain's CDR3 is CASSFGTRTEAFS.

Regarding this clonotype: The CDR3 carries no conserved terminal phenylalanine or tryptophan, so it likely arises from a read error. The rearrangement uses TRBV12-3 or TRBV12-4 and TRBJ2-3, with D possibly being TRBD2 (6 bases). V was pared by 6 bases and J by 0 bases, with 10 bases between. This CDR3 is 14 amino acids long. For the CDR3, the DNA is TGTGCCAGCAGCCTCGGGGGAAGCACAGATACGCAGTATTTG. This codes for CASSLGGSTDTQYL.

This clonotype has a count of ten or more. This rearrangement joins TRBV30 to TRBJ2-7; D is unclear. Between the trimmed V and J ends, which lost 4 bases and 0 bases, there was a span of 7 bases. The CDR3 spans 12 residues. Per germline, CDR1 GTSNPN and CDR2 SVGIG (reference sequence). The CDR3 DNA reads TGTGCCTGGACTAAGAGCTCCTACGAGCAGTACTTC. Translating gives CAWTKSSYEQYF.

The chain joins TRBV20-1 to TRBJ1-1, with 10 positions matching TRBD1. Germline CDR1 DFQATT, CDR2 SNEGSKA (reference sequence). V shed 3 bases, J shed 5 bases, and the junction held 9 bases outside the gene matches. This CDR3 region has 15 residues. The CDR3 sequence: CSAREDRGGGTEAFF. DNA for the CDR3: TGCAGTGCTAGGGAGGACAGGGGGGGGGGAACTGAAGCTTTCTTT.

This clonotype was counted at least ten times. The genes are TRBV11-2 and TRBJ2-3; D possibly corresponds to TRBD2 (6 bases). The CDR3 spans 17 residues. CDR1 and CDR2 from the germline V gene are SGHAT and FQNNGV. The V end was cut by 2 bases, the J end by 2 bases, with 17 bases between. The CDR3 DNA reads TGTGCCAGCAGCTTAAAATGGACTATGGGAAACACAGATACGCAGTATTTT. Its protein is CASSLKWTMGNTDTQYF.

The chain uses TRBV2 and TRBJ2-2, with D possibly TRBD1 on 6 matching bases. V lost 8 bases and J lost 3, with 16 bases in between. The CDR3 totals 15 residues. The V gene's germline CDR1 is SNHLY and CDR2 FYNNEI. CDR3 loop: CASGGLTGHTGELFF. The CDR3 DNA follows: TGTGCCAGCGGGGGCCTTACAGGGCACACCGGGGAGCTGTTTTTT.

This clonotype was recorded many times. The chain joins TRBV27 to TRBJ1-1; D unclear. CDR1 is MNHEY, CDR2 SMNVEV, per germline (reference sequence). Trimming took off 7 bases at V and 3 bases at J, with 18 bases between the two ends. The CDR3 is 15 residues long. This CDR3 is CASKSWGGGDTEAFF. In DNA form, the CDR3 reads TGTGCCAGCAAAAGTTGGGGTGGCGGTGACACTGAAGCTTTCTTT.

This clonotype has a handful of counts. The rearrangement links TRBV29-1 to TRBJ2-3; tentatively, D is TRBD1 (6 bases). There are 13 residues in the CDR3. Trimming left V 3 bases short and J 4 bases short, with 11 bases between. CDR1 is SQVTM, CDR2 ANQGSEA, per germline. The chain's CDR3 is CSVEHRAADTQYF. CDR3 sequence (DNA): TGCAGCGTTGAGCACAGGGCGGCAGATACGCAGTATTTT.

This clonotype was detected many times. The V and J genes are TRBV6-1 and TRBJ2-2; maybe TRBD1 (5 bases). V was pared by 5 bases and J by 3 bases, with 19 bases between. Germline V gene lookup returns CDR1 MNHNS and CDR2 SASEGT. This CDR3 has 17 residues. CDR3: CASSHDGQSLYTGELFF. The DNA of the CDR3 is TGTGCCAGCAGTCACGACGGACAATCCCTCTACACCGGGGAGCTGTTTTTT.